Following are 7 T cell receptor beta chains from one sample sequenced in a study of cytomegalovirus exposure and HLA in healthy donors. The PCR made use of 60 Vbeta and 13 Jbeta primers. TCRdb's copy holds only in-frame clones and misses some; the assay was immunoSEQ multiplex PCR. The sample has around 140,000 clones. Sequencing input: PBMCs. The receptors shown here come from a woman in her thirties or forties in good health and CMV-seronegative.

This chain links TRBV5-8 with TRBJ1-4, with D unresolved. Germline CDR1 and CDR2: SGHTS and YDEGEE. V gave up 7 bases and J gave up 2 bases, with 15 bases separating them. This CDR3 region has 15 residues. The CDR3 region is CASLSHGPTNEKLFF. The CDR3 DNA is TGTGCCAGCCTCTCTCACGGTCCGACTAATGAAAAACTGTTTTTT. The whole variable domain, filled in from reference TRBV5-8 and TRBJ1-4, reads EAGVTQSPTHLIKTRGQQATLRCSPISGHTSVYWYQQALGLGLQFLLWYDEGEERNRGNFPPRFSGRQFPNYSSELNVNALELEDSALYLCASLSHGPTNEKLFFGSGTQLSVL.

J is TRBJ1-5 and V is TRBV5-8; 10 bases map to TRBD1. The trim removed 4 bases at V and 6 bases at J, leaving 7 bases unmatched. The CDR3 consists of 15 residues. Germline V gene sequence: CDR1 SGHTS, CDR2 YDEGEE. The CDR3: CASSGGTGAFQPQHF. The CDR3 coding sequence is TGTGCCAGCAGCGGAGGGACAGGGGCCTTTCAGCCCCAGCATTTT. Filled out from reference TRBV5-8 and TRBJ1-5, the complete variable domain reads EAGVTQSPTHLIKTRGQQATLRCSPISGHTSVYWYQQALGLGLQFLLWYDEGEERNRGNFPPRFSGRQFPNYSSELNVNALELEDSALYLCASSGGTGAFQPQHFGDGTRLSIL.

The V and J genes are TRBV14 and TRBJ1-4; maybe TRBD1 (5 bases). The length of the CDR3 is 15 residues. Germline CDR1 SGHDN, CDR2 FVKESK. Trimming cost V 5 bases and J 1 base, with 11 bases left between them. CDR3: CASSSQVGTNEKLFF. CDR3 nucleotides: TGTGCCAGCAGCTCACAGGTCGGAACTAATGAAAAACTGTTTTTT.

V is TRBV7-2 and J is TRBJ2-5; weak D call: TRBD1 (5 bases). Germline loops: CDR1 SGHTA, CDR2 FQGNSA. Trimming took 3 bases from V and 5 from J, leaving 16 bases between them. CDR3 length equals 15 residues. The CDR3 loop is CASSFQQGSSETQYF. CDR3 bases: TGTGCCAGCAGCTTTCAGCAGGGCTCCTCGGAGACCCAGTACTTC.

The V and J genes are TRBV29-1 and TRBJ2-5; 8 bases align to TRBD1. J was trimmed by 5 bases and V by 3 bases; bases with no gene match: 5. Germline V CDR1 and CDR2: SQVTM, ANQGSEA. The CDR3 has 13 amino acids. DNA for the CDR3: TGCAGCGTTGATTACGCAGGGGGCGAGACCCAGTACTTC. This encodes CSVDYAGGETQYF.

The chain is built from TRBV5-1 and TRBJ1-4, with 10 bases lining up with TRBD1. This CDR3 is built from 17 residues. V lost 5 bases, J lost 2 bases, and 9 bases stayed unmatched. Germline CDR1 and CDR2: SGHRS and YFSETQ. The CDR3 spells CASSFGDRGLTNEKLFF. The CDR3 nucleotides read TGCGCCAGCAGTTTTGGAGACAGGGGGCTTACTAATGAAAAACTGTTTTTT.

The V call is TRBV28, the J call TRBJ2-5; TRBD2 might be the D (5 bases). Germline V lookup: CDR1 MDHEN, CDR2 SYDVKM. This CDR3 region has 15 residues. Trimming removed 5 bases from V and 2 bases from J, with 15 bases in between. CDR3 in amino acids: CASSTRGKGQETQYF. CDR3 bases: TGTGCCAGCAGTACCCGGGGAAAAGGACAAGAGACCCAGTACTTC.